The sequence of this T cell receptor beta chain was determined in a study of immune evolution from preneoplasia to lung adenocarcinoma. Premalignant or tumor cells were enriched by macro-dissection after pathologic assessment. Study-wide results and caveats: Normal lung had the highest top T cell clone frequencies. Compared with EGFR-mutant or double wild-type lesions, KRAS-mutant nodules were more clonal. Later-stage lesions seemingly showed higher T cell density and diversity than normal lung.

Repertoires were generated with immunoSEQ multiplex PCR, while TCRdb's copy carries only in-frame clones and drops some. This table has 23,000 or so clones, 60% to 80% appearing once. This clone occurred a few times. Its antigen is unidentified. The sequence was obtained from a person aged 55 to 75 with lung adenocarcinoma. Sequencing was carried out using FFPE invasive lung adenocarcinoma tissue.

The CDR3 DNA reads as TGTGCCAGCAGTGACCGGAGCACCGGGGAGCTGTTTTTT. Translated, it gives CASSDRSTGELFF. V usage is TRBV6-4 and J usage is TRBJ2-2; no firm D call. CDR3 length equals 13 residues. The V and J ends lost 2 bases and 4 bases respectively, with 5 bases between them. CDR1 is MRHNA, CDR2 SNTAGT, per germline.